Each of the 5 T cell receptor beta chains below was sequenced from the same sample in a study of CD8+CD57+ T cells in acquired aplastic anemia. Before being chosen for sequencing, patients had shown CD8+CD57+ cell expansion by flow cytometry. Genomic DNA, serving as template, underwent TCR beta VDJ and CDR3 profiling. MiXCR, applied by TCRdb to the reads, yields one record per CDR3 protein. Of around 170,000 distinct CDR3 sequences listed, 48% were seen once; the top ten hold 8.5% to 10%. The specimen was sorted CD4+, CD8+, or CD8+CD57+ T cells (not recorded which) from PBMCs. Receptors were obtained from a human donor with aplastic anemia.

This clonotype was picked up one time. This may arise from a read error, as a much more abundant clone is one base away. The chain has TRBV7-9 and TRBJ1-2; 7 nucleotides agree with TRBD1. CDR3 length: 13 residues. From germline, CDR1 is SEHNR and CDR2 FQNEAQ (reference sequence). V dropped 5 bases and J dropped 5; count of bases not matched to a gene: 5. CDR3: CASSGNRGYGYTF. Here the CDR3 DNA reads TGTGCCAGCAGCGGCAACAGGGGTTATGGCTACACCTTC.

The genes are TRBV11-2 and TRBJ1-1; D remains ambiguous. The CDR3 totals 16 residues. Trimming took off 0 bases at V and 5 bases at J, with 16 bases between the two ends. Germline V gene data show CDR1 as SGHAT and CDR2 as FQNNGV. This chain's CDR3 is CASSLDVGMVGTEAFF. The CDR3 DNA is TGTGCCAGCAGCTTAGACGTGGGAATGGTAGGAACTGAAGCTTTCTTT. Full variable domain (missing parts from reference TRBV11-2 and TRBJ1-1): EAGVAQSPRYKIIEKRQSVAFWCNPISGHATLYWYQQILGQGPKLLIQFQNNGVVDDSQLPKDRFSAERLKGVDSTLKIQPAKLEDSAVYLCASSLDVGMVGTEAFFGQGTRLTVV.

This clonotype was recorded many times. The rearrangement links TRBV9 to TRBJ2-3; 8 bases map to TRBD2. V was clipped by 7 bases and J by 8 bases; unmatched bases: 21. The CDR3 is 17 amino acids. Per germline, CDR1 SGDLS and CDR2 YYNGEE. The CDR3 reads CASSRPSTSANPGTQYF. DNA of the CDR3: TGTGCCAGCTCCAGGCCCTCGACTAGCGCCAATCCAGGTACGCAGTATTTT.

This clonotype came up many times. This CDR3 is CASSFGTGPTEAFF. CDR3 nucleotides: TGTGCCAGCAGCTTCGGGACAGGTCCCACTGAAGCTTTCTTT. The chain joins TRBV11-2 to TRBJ1-1; 8 bases align to TRBD1. The length of the CDR3 is 14 residues. With 3 bases clipped from V and 4 bases from J, the junction kept 4 bases outside the gene matches. CDR1 is SGHAT, CDR2 FQNNGV, per germline.

There are a few counts of this clonotype. V and J are TRBV10-3 and TRBJ2-7, with D unclear. With 0 bases removed from V and 10 bases from J, the gap between germline ends came to 13 bases. The CDR3 covers 13 residues. CDR1 and CDR2 from the germline V gene are ENHRY and SYGVKD. DNA for the CDR3: TGTGCCATCAGTGAGTCTGTTTCCCGAGGACAGTACTTC. Translated: CAISESVSRGQYF.